The 10 T cell receptor beta chains in this list originate from one sample, sequenced in a study of molecular identifiers for immune sequencing clone quantification. TCRdb reprocessed the PCR reads with MiXCR, giving one entry per CDR3 protein. In the table there are about 100,000 distinct CDR3 sequences, around a third of which are singletons. The sample taken for sequencing was naive CD8+ T cells from blood, with Jurkat cell RNA spiked in. Subset described: FACS-sorted CD8+CD4-CCR7+CD45RA+ naive T cells. These receptor sequences come from a human donor in good health. Some libraries in this study had Jurkat cell RNA spiked in.

V gene TRBV4-2 combines with J gene TRBJ2-2; TRBD1 matches 10 bases. Germline V gene data show CDR1 as LGHNA and CDR2 as YNFKEQ. The CDR3 is made up of 17 amino acids. With V trimmed by 3 bases and J by 3 bases, 7 bases remained unmatched. The CDR3 reads CASSHPGTGEDTGELFF. CDR3 nucleotides: TGTGCCAGCAGCCACCCCGGGACAGGGGAGGACACCGGGGAGCTGTTTTTT.

This clonotype was detected only once. It is likely a read error, because the conserved phenylalanine at the end of the CDR3 is missing. This chain joins TRBV12-3 or TRBV12-4 and TRBJ2-2, with D tentatively TRBD1 (5 bases). This CDR3 has 19 amino acids. Deletions cut 2 bases from V and 7 bases from J, with 26 bases between. Here the CDR3 reads CASSLSPTLGPGMHGELFY. Here the CDR3 DNA reads TGTGCCAGCAGTTTATCTCCGACATTAGGGCCAGGGATGCACGGGGAGCTGTTTTAT.

The rearrangement uses TRBV27 and TRBJ1-5; no reliable D call. The V end was cut by 7 bases, the J end by 7 bases, with 20 bases between. This CDR3 comprises 15 residues. The germline V gene encodes CDR1 MNHEY and CDR2 SMNVEV (reference sequence). CDR3 nucleotide sequence: TGTGCCAGCAAAATCTTGGGGATTGGAGGCCAGCCCCAGCATTTT. Its translation is CASKILGIGGQPQHF.

With respect to this clonotype: This could be a read error, since a much larger clone is one nucleotide away. This rearrangement joins TRBV29-1 to TRBJ1-1, with D unclear. The CDR3 sequence is 10 residues long. Per the germline V gene, CDR1 is SQVTM and CDR2 is ANQGSEA. Trimming cost V 2 bases and J 4 bases, with 2 bases left between them. The CDR3 spells CSVEFTEAFF. CDR3 bases: TGCAGCGTTGAATTCACTGAAGCTTTCTTT. Filled out from reference TRBV29-1 and TRBJ1-1, the complete variable domain reads SAVISQKPSRDICQRGTSLTIQCQVDSQVTMMFWYRQQPGQSLTLIATANQGSEATYESGFVIDKFPISRPNLTFSTLTVSNMSPEDSSIYLCSVEFTEAFFGQGTRLTVV.

The V and J genes are TRBV2 and TRBJ2-7, with 7 bases that match TRBD1. J gave up 0 bases and V 7 bases, and 9 bases lay outside the gene matches. This CDR3 comprises 15 residues. Looked up from germline, CDR1 is SNHLY and CDR2 is FYNNEI. The CDR3, as DNA: TGTGCCAGCACTCTAGGGGGCCCGGGCTCCTACGAGCAGTACTTC. Its protein product is CASTLGGPGSYEQYF.

This clonotype appeared many times. The chain recombines TRBV14 with TRBJ2-3; a weak D match, TRBD2 (6 bases). This CDR3 contains 15 residues. From germline, CDR1 is SGHDN and CDR2 FVKESK. With 2 bases removed from V and 1 base from J, the gap between germline ends came to 10 bases. CDR3 region: CASSQHPSGTDTQYF. The CDR3 nucleotides are TGTGCCAGCAGCCAACACCCTAGCGGCACAGATACGCAGTATTTT.

This chain uses TRBV6-2 or TRBV6-3 with TRBJ2-7, with D possibly being TRBD1 or TRBD2 (5 bases each). The V gene's germline CDR1 is MNHEY and CDR2 SVGEGT. There are 15 residues in the CDR3. V was shortened by 6 bases and J by 2 bases, with 17 bases between the two germline ends. CDR3 loop: CASRAGTSWTYEQYV. The DNA of the CDR3 is TGTGCCAGCAGAGCCGGGACCAGCTGGACCTACGAGCAGTACGTC.

As concerns this clonotype: With a much larger clone just one base away, this may be a read error. The J gene is TRBJ2-2, the V gene TRBV29-1; D is undetermined. Between the trimmed V and J ends, which lost 4 bases and 3 bases, there was a span of 9 bases. This CDR3 comprises 13 residues. Looked up from germline, CDR1 is SQVTM and CDR2 is ANQGSEA. DNA of the CDR3: TGCAGCGTTGGAGATTGGTACACCGGGGAGCTGTTTTTT. Its protein product is CSVGDWYTGELFF.

This clonotype was seen at least ten times. J is TRBJ2-7 and V is TRBV29-1; tentatively, D is TRBD1 (6 bases). The V gene's germline CDR1 is SQVTM and CDR2 ANQGSEA. V lost 4 bases and J 7 bases, leaving 20 bases between the germline ends. The CDR3 extends over 14 amino acids. CDR3 nucleotide sequence: TGCAGCGTTGTATTGTTTGGTCCAGGGGTTGAGCAGTACTTC. Protein sequence: CSVVLFGPGVEQYF.

The rearrangement links TRBV6-2 or TRBV6-3 to TRBJ1-1, with D maybe TRBD1 (5 bases). Trimming took off 2 bases at V and 6 bases at J, with 16 bases between the two ends. The germline V gene encodes CDR1 MNHEY and CDR2 SVGEGT. The CDR3 is 15 amino acids. The CDR3 loop is CASSYVSGPGAEAFF. DNA of the CDR3: TGTGCCAGCAGTTACGTCTCGGGGCCGGGGGCTGAAGCTTTCTTT.